These 23 T cell receptor beta chains share one sample of origin, sequenced in a study of cytomegalovirus exposure and HLA in healthy donors (dated by TCRdb to the late 2010s). Library construction relied on the immunoSEQ multiplex PCR assay. For the multiplex PCR, a mixture combining 60 forward primers for TCR Vbeta segments and 13 reverse primers for TCR Jbeta segments was used. Here the immuneACCESS table is served through TCRdb, limited to in-frame sequences with V and J called. Missing clones are a known gap in these copies; in checked studies unresolved V genes cover under half, and the rest lacks a known reason. Recorded for this sample are 200,000 to 250,000 clones; roughly 82% of them occurred a single time. The ten most abundant clones make up approximately 5.3% of the sample. The sequencing sample was made of PBMCs. These receptors were obtained from a middle-aged woman in good health and CMV-seropositive.

The rearrangement links TRBV18 to TRBJ1-1; D remains unclear. V dropped 3 bases and J dropped 12 bases, with 17 bases sitting between them. The CDR3 spans 13 residues. Germline CDR1 reads KGHSH; CDR2 reads LQKENI. CDR3 nucleotides: TGTGCCAGCTCACCTAACGGGATGGCTGGAACTTTCTTT. Its translation is CASSPNGMAGTFF.

The V and J genes are TRBV6-5 and TRBJ2-7; 7 bases are a match to TRBD1. The CDR3 has 16 amino acids. Trimming at V came to 0 bases and at J to 1 base, leaving 6 bases not matched to a gene. Germline V gives CDR1 MNHEY, CDR2 SVGAGI. The DNA of the CDR3 is TGTGCCAGCAGTTACTCGAATCCGGGACAGTCCTACGAGCAGTACTTC. Its translation is CASSYSNPGQSYEQYF.

This clone showed up just once. The chain recombines TRBV5-5 with TRBJ1-1, with 8 positions matching TRBD1. The CDR3 length is 16 residues. V lost 2 bases, J lost 0 bases, and 6 bases stayed unmatched. Germline CDR1 and CDR2: SGHKS and YYEKEE (reference sequence). CDR3 nucleotide sequence: TGTGCCAGCAGCTTAACGACAGGGGCTTTGAACACTGAAGCTTTCTTT. Protein sequence: CASSLTTGALNTEAFF.

The V and J genes are TRBV4-2 and TRBJ1-2; no clear D gene. Trimming took 1 base from V and 8 from J, leaving 11 bases between them. The length of the CDR3 is 13 residues. CDR1 is LGHNA, CDR2 YNFKEQ, per germline. Written as DNA, the CDR3 is TGTGCCAGCAGCCAAGCTACATGGGAGGGCTACACCTTC. It translates to CASSQATWEGYTF.

Notes on this clone: One end of the junction varies from germline; a read error may be responsible. Other DNA sequences from this sample encode an identical CDR3 as well. The V call is TRBV7-2, the J call TRBJ1-6; TRBD1 is a possible D gene (5 bases). This CDR3 comprises 15 residues. CDR1 is SGHTA and CDR2 is FQGNSA in the germline V gene. The DNA for the CDR3 is TGTGCCAGCAGCGGAGGGGCTGGGGATAATTCCCCCCTCCACTTT. This codes for CASSGGAGDNSPLHF. The complete variable domain, with remaining parts taken from reference TRBV7-2 and TRBJ1-6, reads GAGVSQSPSNKVTEKGKDVELRCDPISGHTALYWYRQSLGQGLEFLIYFQGNSAPDKSGLPSDRFSAERTGGSVSTLTIQRTQQEDSAVYLCASSGGAGDNSPLHFGNGTRLTVT.

There are a few counts of this clone. The V gene is TRBV6-6, the J gene TRBJ2-2; TRBD1 matches at 10 bases. The CDR3 runs 16 residues. Germline V gene lookup returns CDR1 MNHNY and CDR2 SVGAGI (reference sequence). V shed 4 bases and J 6 bases; nucleotides not matched to a gene: 8. Here the CDR3 reads CASSSSGTGVAGELFF. CDR3 coding DNA: TGTGCCAGCAGTTCTTCCGGGACAGGGGTTGCCGGGGAGCTGTTTTTT.

CDR3: CATSRDRGRVTEAFF. As DNA, the CDR3 is TGTGCCACCAGCAGAGACAGGGGGCGCGTCACTGAAGCTTTCTTT. The rearrangement links TRBV15 to TRBJ1-1, with 8 positions matching TRBD1. Germline-derived CDR1 and CDR2 are LNHNV and YYDKDF (reference sequence). Trimming took 0 bases from V and 4 from J; bases not matched to a gene: 4. The CDR3 totals 15 residues. Based on the CDR3 plus reference TRBV15 and TRBJ1-1, the full variable domain is DAMVIQNPRYQVTQFGKPVTLSCSQTLNHNVMYWYQQKSSQAPKLLFHYYDKDFNNEADTPDNFQSRRPNTSFCFLDIRSPGLGDTAMYLCATSRDRGRVTEAFFGQGTRLTVV.

The chain links TRBV9 to TRBJ2-7; possibly TRBD2 for D (6 bases). The CDR3 extends over 16 amino acids. CDR1 is SGDLS and CDR2 is YYNGEE in the germline V gene. Trimming removed 0 bases from V and 4 bases from J, with 17 bases in between. The CDR3 coding sequence is TGTGCCAGCAGCGTAGATGGGGTGGGAGGACGGTACGAGCAGTACTTC. Translation gives CASSVDGVGGRYEQYF. Combining the CDR3 with reference TRBV9 and TRBJ2-7 gives the whole variable domain DSGVTQTPKHLITATGQRVTLRCSPRSGDLSVYWYQQSLDQGLQFLIQYYNGEERAKGNILERFSAQQFPDLHSELNLSSLELGDSALYFCASSVDGVGGRYEQYFGPGTRLTVT.

The rearrangement joins TRBV5-4 to TRBJ2-7, with 11 bases that match TRBD1. The J segment lost 6 bases and the V segment lost 2 bases, leaving 13 bases of the junction unmatched. This CDR3 has 17 amino acids. Germline-derived CDR1 and CDR2 are SGHNT and YYREEE (reference sequence). The DNA of the CDR3 is TGTGCCAGCAGCTTCCCAGTCTACCGGACAGGGGGCGGCGAGCAGTACTTC. It is translated as CASSFPVYRTGGGEQYF.

The J gene is TRBJ2-1, the V gene TRBV10-1, with 10 bases identical to TRBD2. With V trimmed by 6 bases and J by 6 bases, 5 bases remained unmatched. Germline-derived CDR1 and CDR2 are WNHNN and SYGVQD (reference sequence). The CDR3 has 14 amino acids. CDR3 coding DNA: TGCGCCAGCAGCCAGCGGGAGGGCCGCAATGAGCAGTTCTTC. It encodes CASSQREGRNEQFF.

This clone was seen only once. This chain links TRBV15 with TRBJ1-2; no firm D call. Germline loops: CDR1 LNHNV, CDR2 YYDKDF (reference sequence). The CDR3 sequence is 13 residues long. V was pared by 0 bases and J by 8 bases, with 10 bases between. CDR3 DNA sequence: TGTGCCACCAGCAGAGATCCGGTGGTGGGCTACACCTTC. Encoded protein: CATSRDPVVGYTF.

The V call is TRBV6-5, the J call TRBJ1-6; 7 bases align to TRBD1. The CDR3 has 15 amino acids. V was clipped by 6 bases and J by 8 bases; unmatched bases: 10. Germline CDR1 MNHEY, CDR2 SVGAGI. The chain's CDR3 is CASRPPEGGHSPLHF. For the CDR3, the DNA is TGTGCCAGCAGACCCCCCGAAGGGGGCCATTCACCCCTCCACTTT.

V and J are TRBV6-1 and TRBJ2-7, with a tentative D call TRBD1 (5 bases). With 7 bases removed from V and 1 base from J, the gap between germline ends came to 11 bases. The germline V gene encodes CDR1 MNHNS and CDR2 SASEGT. The CDR3 is 13 amino acids. CDR3 protein: CASTGYRSYEQYF. CDR3 bases: TGTGCCAGCACAGGGTACAGATCCTACGAGCAGTACTTC.

The chain joins TRBV7-2 to TRBJ2-7; 13 bases are shared with TRBD2. In germline, CDR1 is SGHTA, CDR2 FQGNSA. After removal of 6 bases from V and 3 bases from J, the junction contained 5 bases not matched to a gene. This CDR3 has 15 amino acids. The CDR3, as DNA: TGTGCCAGCAGGATGGGACTAGCGGGAATCTACGAGCAGTACTTC. Its translation: CASRMGLAGIYEQYF.

Details on this clone: A read error may produce the germline difference seen at one junction end. The chain links TRBV7-9 to TRBJ1-2, with D perhaps matching TRBD1 (6 bases). The CDR3 is made up of 16 amino acids. CDR1 and CDR2 (germline): SEHNR, FQNEAQ (reference sequence). CDR3 DNA: TGTTCCAGCAGCTCCCTTCGCCAGGGGTGGAACTATGGCTACACCTTC. This codes for CSSSSLRQGWNYGYTF.

A single count supports this clone. The CDR3 DNA follows: TGTGCCAGCAGCCAACCGGGGTTAGAGACCCAGTACTTC. It yields the protein CASSQPGLETQYF. The chain carries TRBV7-2 and TRBJ2-5; tentative D call: TRBD2 (5 bases). The V gene lost 5 bases and the J gene lost 4 bases, with 11 bases spanning the gap. The CDR3 has 13 residues. Germline V gene sequence: CDR1 SGHTA, CDR2 FQGNSA.

This rearrangement joins TRBV7-2 to TRBJ1-5; 8 nucleotides match TRBD1. The CDR3 is made up of 15 amino acids. V lost 3 bases, J lost 6 bases, and 7 bases stayed unmatched. Germline CDR1 is SGHTA and CDR2 is FQGNSA. This chain's CDR3 is CASSFRTGSGQPQHF. DNA for the CDR3: TGTGCCAGCAGCTTTCGGACAGGGTCGGGTCAGCCCCAGCATTTT. Combining the CDR3 with reference TRBV7-2 and TRBJ1-5 gives the whole variable domain GAGVSQSPSNKVTEKGKDVELRCDPISGHTALYWYRQSLGQGLEFLIYFQGNSAPDKSGLPSDRFSAERTGGSVSTLTIQRTQQEDSAVYLCASSFRTGSGQPQHFGDGTRLSIL.

The gene calls are TRBV7-2 and TRBJ2-3; D is unclear. Trimming took off 5 bases at V and 0 bases at J, with 9 bases between the two ends. CDR1 is SGHTA, CDR2 FQGNSA, per germline. The CDR3 loop spans 14 amino acids. This CDR3 reads CASSPLTSTDTQYF. The CDR3 DNA sequence: TGTGCCAGCAGCCCTCTGACTAGCACAGATACGCAGTATTTT.

This rearrangement joins TRBV27 to TRBJ2-7; maybe TRBD2 (7 bases). Germline CDR1 is MNHEY and CDR2 is SMNVEV (reference sequence). CDR3 length: 17 residues. Trimming removed 5 bases from V and 5 bases from J, with 25 bases in between. CDR3 DNA sequence: TGTGCCAGCAGTCCCCGCGCCGGGAGGCAGGGGACGAACGAGCAGTACTTC. Translating gives CASSPRAGRQGTNEQYF.

The J gene is TRBJ1-4, the V gene TRBV30, with TRBD1 identical over 9 bases. Looked up from germline, CDR1 is GTSNPN and CDR2 is SVGIG (reference sequence). V trimming: 5 bases; J trimming: 2 bases; junction bases outside the gene matches: 3. The CDR3 totals 14 residues. CDR3 residues: CAWGTGGTNEKLFF. Written as DNA, the CDR3 is TGTGCCTGGGGCACAGGGGGCACTAATGAAAAACTGTTTTTT.

The chain carries TRBV4-2 and TRBJ1-1; possible D gene TRBD1, 5 bases. Germline V gene lookup returns CDR1 LGHNA and CDR2 YNFKEQ. This CDR3 has 16 residues. V was shortened by 4 bases and J by 1 base, with 16 bases between the two germline ends. The CDR3 DNA follows: TGTGCCAGCAGCCGGCCAGGGACTTCGGCGAACACTGAAGCTTTCTTT. Its translation: CASSRPGTSANTEAFF.

This chain connects TRBV30 to TRBJ1-5; weak D call: TRBD1 (5 bases). The germline V gene has CDR1 GTSNPN and CDR2 SVGIG (reference sequence). The V end was cut by 0 bases, the J end by 2 bases, with 23 bases between. The CDR3 runs to 19 residues. The CDR3, as DNA: TGTGCCTGGAGTGTACTTACGGCCCTAGGGGATTTGGGCAATCAGCCCCAGCATTTT. Its translation: CAWSVLTALGDLGNQPQHF.

The rearrangement uses TRBV2 and TRBJ1-2; D possibly corresponds to TRBD1 (5 bases). Germline V gene lookup returns CDR1 SNHLY and CDR2 FYNNEI. This CDR3 contains 16 residues. Trimming stripped 3 bases from V and 1 base from J, with 15 bases between. CDR3 DNA sequence: TGTGCCAGCAGTGAGACCTCCCGGGGGGTTAACTATGGCTACACCTTC. It yields the protein CASSETSRGVNYGYTF.